These 29 T cell receptor beta chains were all obtained from the same sample, sequenced in a study of OX40 agonist ivuxolimab in advanced cancers. Clones were read by immunoSEQ multiplex PCR, and TCRdb kept only the in-frame ones, dropping some. The sample lists under 35,000 clones; approximately 84% were seen once. The sequencing here drew on CD4+ or CD8+ T cells sorted from blood, taken in a trial of the OX40 agonist ivuxolimab. Receptor source: an adult with an advanced solid tumor such as melanoma, head and neck, liver or kidney cancer.

The chain uses TRBV7-6 and TRBJ2-7; 9 nucleotides match TRBD2. This CDR3 region has 19 residues. The J segment lost 0 bases and the V segment lost 1 base, leaving 13 bases of the junction unmatched. Germline lookup yields CDR1 SGHVS and CDR2 FNYEAQ. The CDR3 nucleotides are TGTGCCAGCAGCTTAGGGCCCCCGGATAGCGGGGGCTTCTCCTACGAGCAGTACTTC. It encodes CASSLGPPDSGGFSYEQYF.

This chain links TRBV6-1 with TRBJ2-7; 8 nucleotides align to TRBD1. Germline assignment: CDR1 MNHNS and CDR2 SASEGT. CDR3 length: 15 residues. Losses at the gene ends were 7 bases for V and 3 bases for J; bases not matched to a gene: 11. The chain's CDR3 is CASTPPWTGNYEQYF. The CDR3 DNA is TGTGCCAGCACCCCCCCATGGACAGGGAACTACGAGCAGTACTTC.

The chain carries TRBV28 and TRBJ2-7; maybe TRBD1 (5 bases). This CDR3 is built from 16 residues. The V gene lost 5 bases and the J gene lost 0 bases, with 17 bases spanning the gap. Germline V gives CDR1 MDHEN, CDR2 SYDVKM. The CDR3 bases are TGTGCCAGCAGTCCCCACAGTGGGGCAGACTCCTACGAGCAGTACTTC. Protein: CASSPHSGADSYEQYF.

The V gene is TRBV9, the J gene TRBJ2-3, with D unresolved. CDR3 length: 17 amino acids. Germline V gene data show CDR1 as SGDLS and CDR2 as YYNGEE. The V end was cut by 0 bases, the J end by 0 bases, with 14 bases between. The CDR3 protein is CASSVGARLTSTDTQYF. For the CDR3, the DNA is TGTGCCAGCAGCGTAGGGGCTCGACTTACTAGCACAGATACGCAGTATTTT.

The chain uses TRBV4-3 and TRBJ2-7; 7 bases agree with TRBD2. Germline-derived CDR1 and CDR2 are LGHNA and YSLEER. J lost 2 bases, V lost 0 bases, and 4 bases had no gene match. The CDR3 has 15 residues. The CDR3 is CASSQDWGGAYEQYF. The DNA of the CDR3 is TGCGCCAGCAGCCAAGATTGGGGGGGGGCCTACGAGCAGTACTTC.

By frequency in the sample, this clone is medium-sized. The V and J genes are TRBV28 and TRBJ1-5; 8 bases match TRBD1. CDR1 is MDHEN, CDR2 SYDVKM, per germline. J gave up 4 bases and V 6 bases, and 8 bases lay outside the gene matches. The CDR3 is 15 amino acids. CDR3 nucleotide sequence: TGTGCCAGCAGGCGACAGGGGTTTAGGAATCAGCCCCAGCATTTT. Protein sequence: CASRRQGFRNQPQHF.

The chain has TRBV4-1 and TRBJ1-3; D call uncertain. V was cut by 2 bases and J by 8 bases, with 7 bases left in between. Germline-derived CDR1 and CDR2 are MGHRA and YSYEKL. The CDR3 has 12 amino acids. For the CDR3, the DNA is TGCGCCAGCAGCCAAACCCCGGACACCATATATTTT. Its translation: CASSQTPDTIYF.

The genes are TRBV28 and TRBJ1-3; D might be TRBD1 (5 bases). The CDR3 consists of 16 residues. The V gene lost 5 bases and the J gene lost 4 bases, with 18 bases spanning the gap. CDR1 MDHEN and CDR2 SYDVKM come from the germline V gene. The CDR3 loop is CASSPTGTGVGNTIYF. The CDR3 coding sequence is TGTGCCAGCAGTCCAACCGGGACCGGTGTCGGAAACACCATATATTTT.

The V call is TRBV15, the J call TRBJ2-1, with D perhaps matching TRBD2 (5 bases). The CDR3 has 16 residues. Germline CDR1 LNHNV, CDR2 YYDKDF (reference sequence). V lost 2 bases, J lost 0 bases, and 11 bases lay in between. In DNA, the CDR3 is TGTGCCACCAGCAGATCCCTAGCTGCCTCCTACAATGAGCAGTTCTTC. Translating it yields CATSRSLAASYNEQFF.

The genes are TRBV7-6 and TRBJ1-4, with unresolved D. The length of the CDR3 is 15 residues. V lost 1 base and J lost 8, with 14 bases in between. Germline CDR1 SGHVS, CDR2 FNYEAQ. The CDR3, as DNA: TGTGCCAGCAGCTTAGGGGGAGGCCCTAGAGAAAAACTGTTTTTT. The encoded protein is CASSLGGGPREKLFF.

The chain combines TRBV25-1 with TRBJ2-5; D gene unclear. CDR1 is MGHDK and CDR2 is SYGVNS in the germline V gene. V was shortened by 0 bases and J by 5 bases, with 4 bases between the two germline ends. The CDR3 is made up of 12 amino acids. CDR3 DNA sequence: TGTGCCAGCAGTGAATATGAGGAGACCCAGTACTTC. Amino acids: CASSEYEETQYF.

This clone was observed a single time. This chain's CDR3 is CASSIPSTEAFF. The CDR3 DNA is TGTGCCAGTAGTATTCCGAGCACTGAAGCTTTCTTT. The chain combines TRBV19 with TRBJ1-1, with unresolved D. Trimming took 3 bases from V and 4 from J, leaving 6 bases between them. The CDR3 totals 12 residues. Germline-derived CDR1 and CDR2 are LNHDA and SQIVND (reference sequence).

This chain joins TRBV28 and TRBJ2-7; D tentatively fits TRBD1 or TRBD2 (7 bases each). With 8 bases removed from V and 2 bases from J, the gap between germline ends came to 16 bases. The length of the CDR3 is 14 residues. Looked up from germline, CDR1 is MDHEN and CDR2 is SYDVKM. CDR3 residues: CASGPQGGTYEQYF. DNA for the CDR3: TGTGCCAGCGGTCCCCAGGGGGGGACCTACGAGCAGTACTTC.

The rearrangement uses TRBV6-5 and TRBJ2-7; the match to TRBD1 covers 8 bases. The germline gives CDR1 MNHEY, CDR2 SVGAGI. The CDR3 is 14 residues long. Trimming took 6 bases from V and 4 from J; bases not matched to a gene: 8. CDR3 nucleotide sequence: TGTGCCAGCAGCCATCCAGGGGGCATATACGAGCAGTACTTC. Its protein is CASSHPGGIYEQYF.

V is TRBV20-1 and J is TRBJ2-2; D unresolved. The germline V gene encodes CDR1 DFQATT and CDR2 SNEGSKA (reference sequence). The CDR3 length is 11 residues. V dropped 2 bases and J dropped 5 bases, with 3 bases sitting between them. In DNA, the CDR3 is TGCAGTGCTAGAAGGACCGGGGAGCTGTTTTTT. Translated, it gives CSARRTGELFF.

This clone has only one observation. This chain connects TRBV5-1 to TRBJ2-7, with D perhaps matching TRBD2 (6 bases). The V gene's germline CDR1 is SGHRS and CDR2 YFSETQ. Trimming cost V 0 bases and J 5 bases, with 12 bases left between them. The CDR3 sequence is 14 residues long. The CDR3 sequence: CASSLDASVDEQYF. As DNA, the CDR3 is TGCGCCAGCAGCTTGGATGCTAGCGTGGACGAGCAGTACTTC.

This clone was seen more than once but under ten times. The same CDR3 arises from other DNA sequences in this sample as well. This rearrangement joins TRBV15 to TRBJ1-5; 10 bases line up with TRBD1. The CDR3 totals 18 residues. The germline CDR1 and CDR2 sequences are LNHNV and YYDKDF (reference sequence). V shed 3 bases, J shed 2 bases, and the junction held 10 bases outside the gene matches. The CDR3 here is CATSRGSGTGVGNQPQHF. The CDR3 DNA reads as TGTGCCACCAGCAGGGGATCCGGGACAGGGGTCGGCAATCAGCCCCAGCATTTT.

Regarding this clone: One junction end disagrees with the germline gene, perhaps due to a read error. As DNA, the CDR3 is TGTGCTAGCAGCTTAGGTGACGGGGCCTACGAGCAGTACTTC. Amino acid sequence: CASSLGDGAYEQYF. The chain carries TRBV7-7 and TRBJ2-7, with a tentative D call TRBD2 (5 bases). Germline V CDR1 and CDR2: SSHAT, FNYEAQ (reference sequence). CDR3 length: 14 amino acids.

The chain carries TRBV19 and TRBJ2-1; TRBD2 matches at 7 bases. V lost 1 base and J lost 0; bases outside the gene matches: 3. Germline lookup yields CDR1 LNHDA and CDR2 SQIVND (reference sequence). CDR3 length: 16 residues. The chain's CDR3 is CASSIVGGSSYNEQFF. The CDR3 DNA follows: TGTGCCAGTAGTATAGTGGGCGGGAGCTCCTACAATGAGCAGTTCTTC.

The J gene is TRBJ1-1, the V gene TRBV9, with a tentative D call TRBD1 (5 bases). V was cut by 7 bases and J by 4 bases, with 14 bases left in between. Germline V lookup: CDR1 SGDLS, CDR2 YYNGEE. CDR3 length: 13 residues. The CDR3 spells CASGLGASTEAFF. The CDR3 DNA reads TGTGCCAGCGGTCTAGGGGCAAGCACTGAAGCTTTCTTT.

This clone is medium-sized in the sample. This chain links TRBV29-1 with TRBJ1-3, with D hard to call. The CDR3 spans 11 residues. V was pared by 5 bases and J by 2 bases, with 4 bases between. Per the germline V gene, CDR1 is SQVTM and CDR2 is ANQGSEA. The CDR3 loop reads CSVQPGNTIYF. CDR3 in DNA: TGCAGCGTTCAGCCTGGAAACACCATATATTTT.

The chain recombines TRBV28 with TRBJ2-7; no firm D call. The ends were cut back, 5 bases at V and 6 bases at J, with 14 bases in the middle. Per the germline V gene, CDR1 is MDHEN and CDR2 is SYDVKM. This CDR3 region has 13 residues. The DNA of the CDR3 is TGTGCCAGCAGTCGACGCACCCTGGGCGAGCAGTACTTC. This encodes CASSRRTLGEQYF.

In DNA, the CDR3 is TGCAGCGTTGAGTCAGGGGACTATGGCTACACCTTC. As protein: CSVESGDYGYTF. The chain couples TRBV29-1 to TRBJ1-2; the D gene is possibly TRBD1 (6 bases). The V end lost 3 bases, the J end lost 3 bases, and 8 bases lay between the germline ends. This CDR3 comprises 12 residues. The germline CDR1 and CDR2 sequences are SQVTM and ANQGSEA.

The chain couples TRBV27 to TRBJ2-2; maybe TRBD2 (6 bases). Trimming cost V 4 bases and J 10 bases, with 19 bases left between them. The germline V gene has CDR1 MNHEY and CDR2 SMNVEV (reference sequence). The CDR3 loop spans 15 amino acids. The CDR3, as DNA: TGTGCCAGCAGTTCACTAGCCCGCCCAGCCAAGGAGCTGTTTTTT. Translating it yields CASSSLARPAKELFF.

This clone was seen a handful of times. The chain recombines TRBV28 with TRBJ2-7; D could derive from TRBD1 or TRBD2 (5 bases each). Trimming stripped 3 bases from V and 8 bases from J, with 11 bases between. The V gene's germline CDR1 is MDHEN and CDR2 SYDVKM. The CDR3 totals 12 residues. In DNA, the CDR3 is TGTGCCAGCAGTTTTCATGGGGACCAGCAGTACTTC. It yields the protein CASSFHGDQQYF.

This clone was observed once. The chain uses TRBV5-6 and TRBJ2-1; D is unclear. Trimming cost V 6 bases and J 0 bases, with 13 bases left between them. The V gene's germline CDR1 is SGHDT and CDR2 YYEEEE. The CDR3 consists of 15 residues. The CDR3 sequence is CASKTGPSSYNEQFF. Here the CDR3 DNA reads TGTGCCAGCAAGACCGGGCCGAGCTCCTACAATGAGCAGTTCTTC.

This clone was counted a single time. This chain joins TRBV25-1 and TRBJ2-4; D not resolved. The better agreement between TRBJ2-7 and the DNA end casts doubt on the J call. CDR1 MGHDK and CDR2 SYGVNS come from the germline V gene. This CDR3 comprises 11 residues. The CDR3 loop is CASSDSYEQYF. The CDR3 region has the DNA TGTGCCAGCAGTGACTCCTACGAGCAGTACTTC.

This clone came up once. CDR3 in DNA: TGTGCCAGCACCCGACAGGGGGCGAACACTGAAGCTTTCTTT. Its translation is CASTRQGANTEAFF. The V call is TRBV9, the J call TRBJ1-1; 10 bases line up with TRBD1. The germline CDR1 and CDR2 sequences are SGDLS and YYNGEE. The ends lost 6 bases at V and 1 base at J; junction bases unmatched: 3. This CDR3 region has 14 residues.

This clone was picked up one time. The chain links TRBV5-6 to TRBJ1-1; weak D call: TRBD1 (5 bases). Trimming cost V 4 bases and J 1 base, with 8 bases left between them. This CDR3 comprises 13 residues. Germline lookup yields CDR1 SGHDT and CDR2 YYEEEE. CDR3 amino acids: CASSPGGNTEAFF. In DNA form, the CDR3 reads TGTGCCAGCAGCCCGGGGGGGAACACTGAAGCTTTCTTT.